Detailed here is one T cell receptor beta chain. What it recognizes is unknown. The CDR3 runs 18 residues. V dropped 4 bases and J dropped 1; count of bases not matched to a gene: 13. The germline gives CDR1 LGHNA, CDR2 YSLEER. The TCRbeta library incorporated unique molecular identifiers. TCRdb redid the calling of the PCR reads with MiXCR, one entry per CDR3 protein. The top ten clones hold roughly two fifths of a sample with roughly 340,000 distinct CDR3 sequences, around 15% of them seen once. The data are from a study of T-cell reconstitution after alpha-beta-depleted transplantation in children. Notes on the study in general: By one year post-transplant, T-cell counts and diversity largely arose from T cells that were newly produced. Expanded clones from the graft, numbering several hundred, reportedly supplied alpha-beta T cells about two months after transplant. After transplant, high TCRbeta diversity at day 60 in some patients arose from surviving recipient T cells and thymic progenitors.

The source material was PBMCs, mostly from graft donor cells, sampled 360 days after TCRalphabeta/CD19-depleted stem cell transplant. This clonotype was obtained from a male patient under 10 years old who had a stem cell transplant for acute lymphoblastic leukemia, so the T cells may come from the graft donor. The rearrangement links TRBV4-3 to TRBJ2-3, with 8 bases lining up with TRBD2. In DNA form, the CDR3 reads TGCGCCAGCAGCCTAGAGAGGGGCGGGAGGACCCGCACAGATACGCAGTATTTT. It translates to CASSLERGGRTRTDTQYF.